The present entry profiles one TCR beta chain with its context. This sample also contains other DNA sequences that code for the same CDR3. The source of the sample is a study of OX40 agonist ivuxolimab in advanced cancers. Some clones are missing from TCRdb's copy, which holds only in-frame ones; the method was immunoSEQ multiplex PCR. The sample carries 45,000 or so clones, 70% to 90% recorded once. People who had autoimmune disease history or systemic immunosuppression were excluded. Looked up from germline, CDR1 is SEHNR and CDR2 is FQNEAQ (reference sequence). The V and J ends lost 2 bases and 2 bases respectively, with 12 bases between them. The CDR3 sequence is 15 residues long.

This receptor was taken from an adult with an advanced solid tumor such as melanoma, head and neck, liver or kidney cancer. The sample in question was CD4+ or CD8+ T cells sorted from blood, obtained in a trial of the OX40 agonist ivuxolimab. The V gene is TRBV7-9, the J gene TRBJ2-5, with a tentative D call TRBD2 (7 bases). CDR3 nucleotides: TGTGCCAGCAGCTTAAGAAGGGGGGGACAAGAGACCCAGTACTTC. Translating it yields CASSLRRGGQETQYF.